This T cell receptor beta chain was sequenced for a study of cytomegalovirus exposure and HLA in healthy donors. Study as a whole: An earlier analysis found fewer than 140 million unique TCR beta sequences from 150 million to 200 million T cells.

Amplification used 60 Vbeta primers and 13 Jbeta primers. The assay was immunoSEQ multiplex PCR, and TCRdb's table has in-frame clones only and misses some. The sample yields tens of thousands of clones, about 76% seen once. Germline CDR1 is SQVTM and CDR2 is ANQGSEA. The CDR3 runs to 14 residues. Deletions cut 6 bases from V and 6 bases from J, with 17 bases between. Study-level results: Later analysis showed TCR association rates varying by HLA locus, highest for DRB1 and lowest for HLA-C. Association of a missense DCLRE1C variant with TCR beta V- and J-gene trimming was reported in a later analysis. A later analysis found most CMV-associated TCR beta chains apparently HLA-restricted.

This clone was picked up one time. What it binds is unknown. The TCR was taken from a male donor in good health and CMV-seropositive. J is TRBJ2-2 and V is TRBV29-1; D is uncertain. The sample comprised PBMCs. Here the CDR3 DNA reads TGCAGCGTGGGTAGCACGGTTGGCCCCGGGGAGCTGTTTTTT. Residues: CSVGSTVGPGELFF.